Listed here are 11 T cell receptor beta chains from one sample, sequenced in a study of T cells in Graves' hyperthyroidism and ophthalmopathy. Researchers amplified the TCR beta CDR3 regions from RNA transcripts. A set of HTBI primers served as the primers for a first-round RT-PCR of the TCR CDR3. Each CDR3 protein gets one entry after TCRdb re-called the multiplex PCR reads with MiXCR. The table records about 320,000 distinct CDR3 sequences, around 16% of them present only once. The specimen was blood. These receptors came from a man aged 30 to 45 with Graves' hyperthyroidism.

This clonotype came up a few times. The V call is TRBV30, the J call TRBJ1-2; D may be TRBD1 (6 bases). The CDR3 covers 14 residues. Germline CDR1 is GTSNPN and CDR2 is SVGIG (reference sequence). Here the CDR3 DNA reads TGTGCGGTGGCCGTCGGGGGGGGCCTCGACGGCTACACCTTC. Translation gives CAVAVGGGLDGYTF.

In regard to this clonotype: It may be a read error: a sequence one base away is much more abundant. V and J are TRBV27 and TRBJ1-1, with D perhaps matching TRBD1 (6 bases). The CDR3 spans 12 residues. CDR1 is MNHEY, CDR2 SMNVEV, per germline (reference sequence). DNA of the CDR3: TGTGCCAGCAGTTTAGCAGGGGCTGAAGTTTTCTTT. This codes for CASSLAGAEVFF.

This clonotype came up a few times. The chain couples TRBV5-1 to TRBJ1-1, with D possibly matching TRBD1 (6 bases). The CDR3 runs 15 residues. CDR1 SGHRS and CDR2 YFSETQ come from the germline V gene. With 4 bases removed from V and 1 base from J, the gap between germline ends came to 14 bases. The CDR3 bases are TGCGCCAGCAGCACGGACGGACAGCCGAACACTGAAGCTTTCTTT. It translates to CASSTDGQPNTEAFF.

V and J are TRBV4-2 and TRBJ1-1; 8 nucleotides agree with TRBD1. This CDR3 spans 14 amino acids. V lost 3 bases, J lost 5 bases, and 5 bases stayed unmatched. Germline CDR1 and CDR2: LGHNA and YNFKEQ. CDR3 sequence reads: CASSHQGARTEAFF. Here the CDR3 DNA reads TGTGCCAGCAGCCATCAGGGGGCGCGTACTGAAGCTTTCTTT.

V is TRBV6-2 or TRBV6-3 and J is TRBJ2-3; perhaps TRBD1 as D (6 bases). Germline lookup yields CDR1 MNHEY and CDR2 SVGEGT. CDR3 length equals 14 residues. Trimming cost V 6 bases and J 5 bases, with 15 bases left between them. DNA of the CDR3: TGTGCCAGCAGGCTAGAACAGGGAATAGATACGCAGTATTTT. It codes for CASRLEQGIDTQYF.

Only one count was recorded for this clonotype. The chain carries TRBV7-3 and TRBJ2-3; weak D call: TRBD2 (6 bases). Trimming cost V 1 base and J 5 bases, with 22 bases left between them. Germline assignment: CDR1 SGHTA and CDR2 FQGTGA. This CDR3 has 18 amino acids. The DNA for the CDR3 is TGTGCCAGCAGCTTAAACCCGCATGCGCGGGGCCGGGAAGATACGCAGTATTTT. Its translation is CASSLNPHARGREDTQYF.

This clonotype was seen more than once but under ten times. The chain has TRBV19 and TRBJ1-1; weak D call: TRBD1 (5 bases). The CDR3 runs to 16 residues. V dropped 3 bases and J dropped 0 bases, with 14 bases sitting between them. The germline gives CDR1 LNHDA, CDR2 SQIVND (reference sequence). The CDR3 spells CASSIGTRAMNTEAFF. In DNA, the CDR3 is TGTGCCAGTAGTATTGGTACCAGGGCCATGAACACTGAAGCTTTCTTT.

The V and J genes are TRBV13 and TRBJ1-4; 9 positions agree with TRBD1. The CDR3 extends over 15 amino acids. Looked up from germline, CDR1 is PRHDT and CDR2 is FYEKMQ (reference sequence). Trimming took 2 bases from V and 8 from J; bases not matched to a gene: 6. CDR3 bases: TGTGCCAGCAGCTTAATGGGGACAGGGATCGAAAAACTGTTTTTT. It codes for CASSLMGTGIEKLFF.

Ten or more counts support this clonotype. The chain uses TRBV11-2 and TRBJ2-3; 7 bases line up with TRBD2. With 1 base clipped from V and 1 base from J, the junction kept 2 bases outside the gene matches. CDR1 and CDR2 (germline): SGHAT, FQNNGV. The CDR3 totals 15 residues. For the CDR3, the DNA is TGTGCCAGCAGCTTAGTGGCGGGGGGCACAGATACGCAGTATTTT. This translates into CASSLVAGGTDTQYF.

This clonotype was picked up many times. The junction does not match germline at one end; this may be a read error. The DNA of the CDR3 is TGTGCCAGCAATTTAGGACTGGATAAGGGCTACACCTTC. Translating it yields CASNLGLDKGYTF. The rearrangement links TRBV12-3 or TRBV12-4 to TRBJ1-2; D uncertain. This CDR3 is built from 13 residues.

This clonotype was counted many times. The rearrangement links TRBV5-1 to TRBJ2-7; D possibly corresponds to TRBD2 (6 bases). V was clipped by 1 base and J by 0 bases, with 11 bases between them. CDR3 length: 15 residues. Germline V gives CDR1 SGHRS, CDR2 YFSETQ. DNA of the CDR3: TGCGCCAGCAGCTTGACTGCGGGACGCTCCTACGAGCAGTACTTC. Encoded protein: CASSLTAGRSYEQYF. The full variable domain, rest sourced from reference TRBV5-1 and TRBJ2-7, is KAGVTQTPRYLIKTRGQQVTLSCSPISGHRSVSWYQQTPGQGLQFLFEYFSETQRNKGNFPGRFSGRQFSNSRSEMNVSTLELGDSALYLCASSLTAGRSYEQYFGPGTRLTVT.